What follows describes a single T cell receptor (beta chain). V gave up 3 bases and J gave up 1 base; unmatched junction bases: 12. CDR3 size: 17 residues. Germline V gene data show CDR1 as LGHNA and CDR2 as YSLEER. As originally analysed: Reference gene primer amplification gave estimated nucleated cell counts. Repertoires were generated with immunoSEQ multiplex PCR, while TCRdb's copy carries only in-frame clones and drops some. V and J calls and clone size are as listed in that table; D and trimming were resolved from the DNA. This sample has 280,000 or so clones, with 75% to 90% found just once. Participants spanned ages about 18 to 100 years and resided in 20 to 30 US areas. Participant reports of clinical history set cohort assignment. This entry comes from a study of blood T cell repertoires in COVID-19.

This receptor was obtained from a woman between 45 and 60 years old who had recovered from COVID-19. This chain joins TRBV4-3 and TRBJ2-7; 7 nucleotides agree with TRBD1. Source material: PBMCs or T cells enriched from blood (not recorded which). CDR3 DNA: TGCGCCAGCAGCCATGGAGCTCAGGGACAGTCTTCCTACGAGCAGTACTTC. Protein sequence: CASSHGAQGQSSYEQYF.